The 6 T cell receptor beta chains below come from one sample, sequenced in a study of T cell repertoires in aging, cancer and after chemotherapy. The template was genomic DNA from peripheral blood, not RNA. TRB rearrangements spanning V, D and J were amplified using mixed TRB-A/B primers. One entry per CDR3 protein, called by TCRdb with MiXCR from the multiplex PCR reads. The sample holds fewer than 13,000 distinct CDR3 sequences, roughly a third seen once. The sample consisted of blood. The receptors originated from a human donor in good health.

In its sample, this clonotype was seen a few times. This rearrangement joins TRBV6-5 to TRBJ1-1, with TRBD1 matching over 7 bases. In germline, CDR1 is MNHEY, CDR2 SVGAGI. V was clipped by 5 bases and J by 1 base; unmatched bases: 7. This CDR3 has 15 amino acids. The CDR3: CASSAEQGRNTEAFF. DNA for the CDR3: TGTGCCAGCAGTGCAGAACAGGGGCGGAACACTGAAGCTTTCTTT.

There are a few counts of this clonotype. The chain is built from TRBV30 and TRBJ2-7; D remains unclear. The CDR3 covers 13 residues. Germline V CDR1 and CDR2: GTSNPN, SVGIG (reference sequence). Trimming removed 2 bases from V and 3 bases from J, with 11 bases in between. The CDR3 DNA reads TGTGCCTGGAGTCCCCCGGCGATCTACGAGCAGTACTTC. Translating gives CAWSPPAIYEQYF. Based on the CDR3 plus reference TRBV30 and TRBJ2-7, the full variable domain is SQTIHQWPATLVQPVGSPLSLECTVEGTSNPNLYWYRQAAGRGLQLLFYSVGIGQISSEVPQNLSASRPQDRQFILSSKKLLLSDSGFYLCAWSPPAIYEQYFGPGTRLTVT.

In this sample, this clonotype turned up a few times. The rearrangement links TRBV18 to TRBJ2-1; tentatively, D is TRBD2 (6 bases). Germline V gene data show CDR1 as KGHSH and CDR2 as LQKENI. The V end lost 0 bases, the J end lost 8 bases, and 11 bases lay between the germline ends. CDR3 length: 14 amino acids. DNA of the CDR3: TGTGCCAGCTCACCACCGACTAGTTTTGATGAGCAGTTCTTC. Translation: CASSPPTSFDEQFF.

This chain joins TRBV11-3 and TRBJ2-2; 7 bases line up with TRBD1. Unmatched junction bases numbered 5, after V lost 5 bases and J lost 5 bases. The CDR3 length is 14 residues. The germline V gene encodes CDR1 SGHNT and CDR2 YENEEA. CDR3 region: CASSLSGGTGELFF. The CDR3 DNA reads TGTGCCAGCAGCCTATCAGGGGGTACCGGGGAGCTGTTTTTT. The whole variable domain, remainder taken from reference TRBV11-3 and TRBJ2-2, is EAGVVQSPRYKIIEKKQPVAFWCNPISGHNTLYWYLQNLGQGPELLIRYENEEAVDDSQLPKDRFSAERLKGVDSTLKIQPAELGDSAVYLCASSLSGGTGELFFGEGSRLTVL.

The rearrangement uses TRBV11-3 and TRBJ2-1; 8 bases agree with TRBD2. Unmatched junction bases numbered 9, after V lost 5 bases and J lost 0 bases. Germline CDR1 SGHNT, CDR2 YENEEA. The CDR3 sequence is 17 residues long. The CDR3 is CASSLRVAGSSYNEQFF. The CDR3 DNA sequence: TGTGCCAGCAGCCTCCGGGTAGCGGGAAGCTCCTACAATGAGCAGTTCTTC.

The chain couples TRBV7-2 to TRBJ2-7, with D tentatively TRBD1 (6 bases). This CDR3 spans 14 amino acids. V was pared by 5 bases and J by 2 bases, with 13 bases between. In germline, CDR1 is SGHTA, CDR2 FQGNSA. DNA for the CDR3: TGTGCCAGCAGCCCCACAGGGAGCGCCTACGAGCAGTACTTC. Encoded protein: CASSPTGSAYEQYF.